Below, 3 T cell receptor beta chains from the same sample are listed, as sequenced in a study of T cells in Graves' hyperthyroidism and ophthalmopathy (dated by TCRdb to the late 2010s). Libraries came from multiplex PCR. For sequencing, an Illumina HiSeq 2000 was employed. The TCR beta CDR3 regions were amplified from the RNA transcripts. The first round of RT-PCR for the TCR CDR3 was performed with the HTBI primer set and the Qiagen OneStep RT-PCR kit. The raw public data were reprocessed by TCRdb itself: fastp quality trimming at Q25, MiXCR clonotype calling, in-frame beta chains only. Rows with a matching CDR3 protein are joined into one entry that keeps the most common DNA and genes. A total of 390,000 or so distinct CDR3 sequences appear in this sample, approximately 14% of them only once. The ten top clones hold approximately 13% of the sample. The sequencing sample was made of blood. The receptors here all came from a man in his late teens or twenties with Graves' ophthalmopathy.

The J gene is TRBJ2-7, the V gene TRBV5-5, with 8 bases that match TRBD1. Germline-derived CDR1 and CDR2 are SGHKS and YYEKEE (reference sequence). The CDR3 loop spans 18 amino acids. The J segment lost 2 bases and the V segment lost 4 bases, leaving 17 bases of the junction unmatched. CDR3 sequence: CASSIAETGALGTYEQYF. CDR3 bases: TGTGCCAGCAGCATAGCAGAGACAGGGGCCTTGGGGACCTACGAGCAGTACTTC.

CDR3 sequence (DNA): TGTGCCAGCAGATCATCCGGGAACACTGAAGCTTTCTTT. Translated, it gives CASRSSGNTEAFF. This chain connects TRBV6-1 to TRBJ1-1; D not certain. This CDR3 contains 13 residues. Germline CDR1 reads MNHNS; CDR2 reads SASEGT. Trimming cost V 6 bases and J 1 base, with 9 bases left between them.

The V call is TRBV11-2, the J call TRBJ2-2; 9 nucleotides agree with TRBD2. The germline gives CDR1 SGHAT, CDR2 FQNNGV. The CDR3 spans 17 residues. J was trimmed by 2 bases and V by 7 bases; bases with no gene match: 11. As DNA, the CDR3 is TGTGCCAGCACCCCGTGGAGCGGGGGGCCAAACACCGGGGAGCTGTTTTTT. Protein product: CASTPWSGGPNTGELFF.